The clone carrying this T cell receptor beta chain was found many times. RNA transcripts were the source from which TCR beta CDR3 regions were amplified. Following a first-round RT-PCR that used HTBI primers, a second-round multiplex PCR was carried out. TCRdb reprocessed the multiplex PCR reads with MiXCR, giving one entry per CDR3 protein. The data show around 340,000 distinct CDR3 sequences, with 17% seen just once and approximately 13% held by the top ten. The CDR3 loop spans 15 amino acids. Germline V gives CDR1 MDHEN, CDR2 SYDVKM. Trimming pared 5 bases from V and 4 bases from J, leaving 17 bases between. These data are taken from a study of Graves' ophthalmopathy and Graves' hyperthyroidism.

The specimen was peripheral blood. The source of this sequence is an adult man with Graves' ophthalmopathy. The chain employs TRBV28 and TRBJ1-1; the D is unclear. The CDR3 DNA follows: TGTGCCAGCAGTAGTTTTCGTTTCAGTGCCACTGAAGCTTTCTTT. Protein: CASSSFRFSATEAFF.